These T cell receptor beta chains were read from a single sample in a study of blood T cell repertoires in COVID-19. This table comes from immunoSEQ multiplex PCR, and its TCRdb copy is limited to in-frame clones, with some not included. The profile shows roughly 200,000 clones, more than 70% of them singletons. The sequenced sample was peripheral blood. These receptors all come from a woman aged 60-70 years with acute or convalescent COVID-19. Both conserved end residues are part of each CDR3. The order of the fields is clone size, D gene, V gene, J gene, CDR3 DNA, CDR3 protein. D genes are given only for firm matches. Not all rows give a size; the values are once, few, many and, for expanded clones, a class.

clone size: -; D gene: -; V gene: TRBV10-3; J gene: TRBJ2-6; CDR3 DNA: TGTGCCATCAGTGAGACTACGTTGGCGGGATCTGGGGCCAACGTCCTGACTTTC; CDR3 protein: CAISETTLAGSGANVLTF
clone size: -; D gene: TRBD1; V gene: TRBV28; J gene: TRBJ1-6; CDR3 DNA: TGTGCCAGCAGGGCCGGGACAGGAAATTCACCCCTCCACTTT; CDR3 protein: CASRAGTGNSPLHF
clone size: -; D gene: -; V gene: TRBV9; J gene: TRBJ2-1; CDR3 DNA: TGTGCCAGCAGCGTAGTCGCGGGCGCATACAATGAGCAGTTCTTC; CDR3 protein: CASSVVAGAYNEQFF
clone size: -; D gene: -; V gene: TRBV30; J gene: TRBJ1-6; CDR3 DNA: TGTGCCTGGAGTGAAGCCTCACCCCTCCACTTT; CDR3 protein: CAWSEASPLHF
clone size: -; D gene: TRBD2; V gene: TRBV9; J gene: TRBJ2-1; CDR3 DNA: TGTGCCAGCTCGCGCGGGGGGCTGGATGAGCAGTTCTTC; CDR3 protein: CASSRGGLDEQFF
clone size: -; D gene: -; V gene: TRBV5-1; J gene: TRBJ1-5; CDR3 DNA: TGCGCCAGCAGCTTGGGGAGTATCAATCAGCCCCAGCATTTT; CDR3 protein: CASSLGSINQPQHF
clone size: -; D gene: -; V gene: TRBV29-1; J gene: TRBJ2-1; CDR3 DNA: TGCAGCTGCCTCTTCTCCCCCCGTGAGGGGCAGTTCTTC; CDR3 protein: CSCLFSPREGQFF
clone size: -; D gene: -; V gene: TRBV7-3; J gene: TRBJ2-1; CDR3 DNA: TGTGCCAGCAGCTCAGGACTTGGTGAGCAGTTCTTC; CDR3 protein: CASSSGLGEQFF
clone size: -; D gene: -; V gene: TRBV6-1; J gene: TRBJ1-5; CDR3 DNA: TGTGCCAGCAGTGAGGGACAACCCAATCAGCCCCAGCATTTT; CDR3 protein: CASSEGQPNQPQHF
clone size: -; D gene: TRBD2; V gene: TRBV19; J gene: TRBJ2-1; CDR3 DNA: TGTGCCAGTAGTATGGCAGGGTCGATAGCGGGAGCCCCCTCCTACAATGAGCAGTTCTTC; CDR3 protein: CASSMAGSIAGAPSYNEQFF
clone size: -; D gene: -; V gene: TRBV14; J gene: TRBJ1-1; CDR3 DNA: TGTGCCAGCAGCCAATTTATCCCCCACACAGGGAACACTGAAGCTTTCTTT; CDR3 protein: CASSQFIPHTGNTEAFF
clone size: -; D gene: -; V gene: TRBV30; J gene: TRBJ1-2; CDR3 DNA: TGTGCCGGGCGGGGGGGCTTCGGCTACACCTTC; CDR3 protein: CAGRGGFGYTF
clone size: -; D gene: -; V gene: TRBV11-2; J gene: TRBJ1-2; CDR3 DNA: TGTGCCAGCAGCTTAGGGGCCAGGGCCATTCCAATCTTC; CDR3 protein: CASSLGARAIPIF
clone size: -; D gene: TRBD1; V gene: TRBV29-1; J gene: TRBJ1-2; CDR3 DNA: TGCAGCGTTGCAGGGGGCGACTATGGCTACACCTTC; CDR3 protein: CSVAGGDYGYTF
clone size: once; D gene: TRBD2; V gene: TRBV11-2; J gene: TRBJ2-1; CDR3 DNA: TGTGCCAGCAGGGCGAGCGGGAGGGCCCTCGGAGAGCAGTTCTTC; CDR3 protein: CASRASGRALGEQFF
clone size: -; D gene: -; V gene: TRBV6-5; J gene: TRBJ2-1; CDR3 DNA: TGTGCCAGCCGTTCTTCGGGATTCTACAATGAGCAGTTCTTC; CDR3 protein: CASRSSGFYNEQFF
clone size: -; D gene: TRBD1; V gene: TRBV12-5; J gene: TRBJ1-5; CDR3 DNA: TGTGCTAGTGGTTCCCCGGACAGGGATCAGCCCCAGCATTTT; CDR3 protein: CASGSPDRDQPQHF
clone size: -; D gene: -; V gene: TRBV25-1; J gene: TRBJ2-1; CDR3 DNA: TGTGCCAGCAGTGAAAGGGTGAGGAGGGCCAATGAGCAGTTCTTC; CDR3 protein: CASSERVRRANEQFF
clone size: -; D gene: -; V gene: TRBV21-1; J gene: TRBJ2-5; CDR3 DNA: TGTGCCAGCAGCAAATGGGACAGGCAAGAGACCCAGTACTTC; CDR3 protein: CASSKWDRQETQYF
clone size: few; D gene: -; V gene: TRBV9; J gene: TRBJ1-2; CDR3 DNA: TGTGCCAGCAGCTCCCGACAGGAAAGTGGCTACACCTTC; CDR3 protein: CASSSRQESGYTF
clone size: -; D gene: -; V gene: TRBV7-9; J gene: TRBJ1-3; CDR3 DNA: TGTGCCAGCAGCTTCAGCCAGGGGCTTCTCTCTGGAAACACCATATATTTT; CDR3 protein: CASSFSQGLLSGNTIYF
clone size: -; D gene: TRBD2; V gene: TRBV9; J gene: TRBJ2-5; CDR3 DNA: TGTGCCAGCAGCGTAGGTCCAAGCGGGGGCAAAGAGACCCAGTACTTC; CDR3 protein: CASSVGPSGGKETQYF
clone size: few; D gene: TRBD2; V gene: TRBV18; J gene: TRBJ2-5; CDR3 DNA: TGTGCCAGCTCGCCCCAGCGGGGGAACCCCCATGCCAGTGAGACCCAGTACTTC; CDR3 protein: CASSPQRGNPHASETQYF
clone size: -; D gene: -; V gene: TRBV25-1; J gene: TRBJ1-4; CDR3 DNA: TGTGCCAGCAGCCCATTTTCTAGGGAAAAACTGTTTTTT; CDR3 protein: CASSPFSREKLFF
clone size: -; D gene: -; V gene: TRBV7-9; J gene: TRBJ1-3; CDR3 DNA: TGTGCCAGCAGCCCCTCTCTAACTCTGAGCTCTGGAAACACCATATATTTT; CDR3 protein: CASSPSLTLSSGNTIYF
clone size: few; D gene: -; V gene: TRBV28; J gene: TRBJ1-6; CDR3 DNA: TGTGCCAGCAGTTTATTGGGCACAGGAATCTCATCACCCCTCCACTTT; CDR3 protein: CASSLLGTGISSPLHF
clone size: few; D gene: -; V gene: TRBV6-5; J gene: TRBJ2-5; CDR3 DNA: TGTGCCAGCAGTTACAACCCGGGGTTGGGAGAGACCCAGTACTTC; CDR3 protein: CASSYNPGLGETQYF